A selection of T cell receptor beta chains follows, all from one sample in a study of CD8+ T cells in alopecia areata. Clones were sequenced by immunoSEQ multiplex PCR, and TCRdb holds only the in-frame ones, with some missing. The table has approximately 99,000 clones, roughly 64% seen once. The source material was CD8+ T cells sorted from blood. Every receptor here comes from a human donor in good health. Each CDR3 is given with its conserved first and last residue. A D gene is named only where the DNA matches it firmly. Some rows mark clone size as missing; the rest say once, few, many or name a class of expanded clone.

TRBV28,TRBJ2-5,TRBD2,.,15,TGTGCCAGCAGTTTAGTCGGGGGGTACCTGAAGACCCAGTACTTC,CASSLVGGYLKTQYF
TRBV19,TRBJ2-2,.,.,14,TGTGCCAGTAGTATATCCGCCCACACCGGGGAGCTGTTTTTT,CASSISAHTGELFF
TRBV4-2,TRBJ2-7,TRBD1,.,16,TGTGCCAGCAGCCGGCCACCGGGACAGGGCGGCGACGAGCAGTACTTC,CASSRPPGQGGDEQYF
TRBV9,TRBJ1-1,.,once,16,TGTGCCAGCAGCGTAGGTGGGGGCGGAACCAACACTGAAGCTTTCTTT,CASSVGGGGTNTEAFF
TRBV7-9,TRBJ1-6,.,few,13,TGTGCCAGCAGCCCCGACACGGAAGGAGTCCTCCACTTT,CASSPDTEGVLHF
TRBV10-3,TRBJ1-1,.,.,14,TGTGCCATCAGTGGGAAAACAGGGAGCCCTGAAGCTTTCTTT,CAISGKTGSPEAFF
TRBV30,TRBJ1-5,.,.,15,TGTGCCTGGAGTCCCGGGATAGCTAGCAATCAGCCCCAGCATTTT,CAWSPGIASNQPQHF
TRBV2,TRBJ1-1,.,.,10,TGTGCCCGGACACCTGTCCCAGCTTTCTTT,CARTPVPAFF
TRBV4-2,TRBJ2-5,TRBD2,.,16,TGTGCCAGCAGCCTTTTAGCGGGTGAGAGGGCAGAGACCCAGTACTTC,CASSLLAGERAETQYF
TRBV2,TRBJ1-1,.,.,14,TGTGCCAGCAGTGCAGGGGTTTATTCATCTGAAGCTTTCTTT,CASSAGVYSSEAFF
TRBV7-2,TRBJ2-7,.,.,15,TGTGCCAGCAGCCTCCAGGATCTCAACTCCTACGAGCAGTACTTC,CASSLQDLNSYEQYF
TRBV4-3,TRBJ2-7,TRBD1,.,14,TGCGCCAGCAGACAATACAGGGGGTCGGGCGAGCAGTACTTC,CASRQYRGSGEQYF
TRBV4-2,TRBJ2-5,.,few,14,TGTGCCAGCAGCCAGAGGGTGGGGGAAGAGACCCAGTACTTC,CASSQRVGEETQYF
TRBV28,TRBJ1-5,.,.,13,TGTGCCAGCAGTTTATCAGAGGAACGGCCCCAGCATTTT,CASSLSEERPQHF
TRBV9,TRBJ2-1,TRBD2,.,14,TGTGCCAGCAGCGTACTAGCGGGGGGAAATGAGCAGTTCTTC,CASSVLAGGNEQFF
TRBV6-1,TRBJ2-3,.,.,14,TGTGCCTCCAGGACGGAAGGGGCGGCAGATACGCAGTATTTT,CASRTEGAADTQYF
TRBV25-1,TRBJ2-5,.,once,14,TGTGCCAGCAGCGCGGCGGAGTCACAAGAGACCCAGTACTTC,CASSAAESQETQYF
TRBV10-3,TRBJ1-1,.,many,14,TGTGCCATCAGCCTGGGGGGGGAAAACACTGAAGCTTTCTTT,CAISLGGENTEAFF
TRBV29-1,TRBJ1-4,.,.,12,TGCAGCGTTGAAGATCGAGGTGAAAAACTGTTTTTT,CSVEDRGEKLFF
TRBV28,TRBJ2-3,.,few,15,TGTGCCAGCAGCTATACAGGGTCTAGCACAGATACGCAGTATTTT,CASSYTGSSTDTQYF
TRBV5-1,TRBJ2-1,TRBD2,.,17,TGCGCCAGCAGCTTGGCTGGGATCGGGGGGGCGCACAATGAGCAGTTCTTC,CASSLAGIGGAHNEQFF
TRBV4-1,TRBJ2-1,.,few,11,TGCGCCAGCAGCCAAGGTGGTGAGCAGTTCTTC,CASSQGGEQFF
TRBV5-6,TRBJ2-2,TRBD1,few,14,TGTGCCAGCAGCCGCGGGACAGGGGCCGGGGAGCTGTTTTTT,CASSRGTGAGELFF
TRBV9,TRBJ1-5,.,.,15,TGTGCCAGCAGCGGAAGGGGGGAGATAAATCAGCCCCAGCATTTT,CASSGRGEINQPQHF
TRBV29-1,TRBJ2-7,TRBD1,.,16,TGCAGCGTTGTCCCCAAGACAGGGCCGGGGTCCTACGAGCAGTACTTC,CSVVPKTGPGSYEQYF
TRBV7-2,TRBJ1-2,TRBD1,.,14,TGTGCCAGCAGCCCTCAGGGGGCGCGCAATGGCTACACCTTC,CASSPQGARNGYTF